The 27 T cell receptor beta chains in this list originate from one sample, sequenced in a study of early T cells in non-severe SARS-CoV-2 infection. Via MiXCR, TCRdb re-called the 5' RACE reads, giving one row per CDR3 protein. The table includes over 35,000 distinct CDR3 sequences, around 6.3% detected once. The input for sequencing was whole blood, taken at baseline. The receptors come from an adult who was a healthcare worker with PCR-confirmed SARS-CoV-2 infection or an uninfected control (not recorded which).

Only a few counts were recorded for this clonotype. This rearrangement joins TRBV20-1 to TRBJ2-5; the D is unclear. The ends were cut back, 6 bases at V and 4 bases at J, with 18 bases in the middle. The CDR3 has 14 amino acids. CDR1 and CDR2 (germline): DFQATT, SNEGSKA (reference sequence). The CDR3 DNA follows: TGCAGTGCCCCTAGGATGGGCCGGGTAGAGACCCAGTACTTC. Protein product: CSAPRMGRVETQYF.

This clonotype appeared a few times. The gene calls are TRBV7-2 and TRBJ2-7, with D perhaps matching TRBD2 (6 bases). Germline CDR1 is SGHTA and CDR2 is FQGNSA. This CDR3 spans 16 amino acids. V shed 3 bases and J shed 6 bases, with 21 bases lying between them. DNA for the CDR3: TGTGCCAGCAGCTTGGATACTTCCTCGCGGGGTGTCGAGCAGTACTTC. As protein: CASSLDTSSRGVEQYF.

The V call is TRBV20-1, the J call TRBJ2-7, with 13 bases aligning to TRBD2. The CDR3 spans 18 residues. J gave up 0 bases and V 0 bases, and 8 bases lay outside the gene matches. The germline CDR1 and CDR2 sequences are DFQATT and SNEGSKA (reference sequence). The CDR3: CSARDRTSGGRSSYEQYF. The CDR3 DNA reads as TGCAGTGCTAGAGATAGGACTAGCGGGGGCAGGAGCTCCTACGAGCAGTACTTC.

CDR3 residues: CATTDRVYGYTF. In DNA form, the CDR3 reads TGTGCCACCACAGACAGGGTTTATGGCTACACCTTC. The chain recombines TRBV13 with TRBJ1-2, with 7 bases fitting TRBD1. The CDR3 loop spans 12 amino acids. The germline CDR1 and CDR2 sequences are PRHDT and FYEKMQ (reference sequence). The ends lost 10 bases at V and 5 bases at J; junction bases unmatched: 7.

This clonotype was counted between two and nine times. The chain couples TRBV6-6 to TRBJ1-1, with D tentatively TRBD1 (6 bases). Trimming took 2 bases from V and 0 from J, leaving 16 bases between them. This CDR3 has 17 residues. Germline V lookup: CDR1 MNHNY, CDR2 SVGAGI (reference sequence). CDR3 region: CASSYDTQQGLNTEAFF. The CDR3 bases are TGTGCCAGCAGTTACGACACTCAACAGGGACTGAACACTGAAGCTTTCTTT.

This clonotype was picked up many times. The J gene is TRBJ1-1, the V gene TRBV7-2; 7 nucleotides agree with TRBD1. The V gene end was trimmed by 5 bases and the J gene end by 0 bases; junction bases not matched to a gene: 6. CDR1 and CDR2 (germline): SGHTA, FQGNSA. The CDR3 spans 15 residues. CDR3 nucleotide sequence: TGTGCCAGCAGCCCCCGGCAGGGGGTGAACACTGAAGCTTTCTTT. This gives the protein CASSPRQGVNTEAFF.

A remark on this clonotype: The conserved phenylalanine or tryptophan is not found at the CDR3 terminus, so this likely reflects a read error. The rearrangement links TRBV2 to TRBJ1-1; unclear D gene. Germline-derived CDR1 and CDR2 are SNHLY and FYNNEI. The CDR3 extends over 14 amino acids. With 4 bases removed from V and 0 bases from J, the gap between germline ends came to 9 bases. The CDR3 loop reads CASSVYVLNTEAFS. The CDR3 nucleotides read TGTGCCAGCAGTGTGTACGTCCTGAACACTGAAGCTTTCTCT.

This clonotype has a handful of counts. V usage is TRBV20-1 and J usage is TRBJ2-1; TRBD1 aligns across 9 bases. V dropped 6 bases and J dropped 7; count of bases not matched to a gene: 10. The germline V gene has CDR1 DFQATT and CDR2 SNEGSKA (reference sequence). The CDR3 spans 14 residues. CDR3 sequence reads: CSAPTGGIRNEQFF. CDR3 bases: TGCAGTGCACCGACAGGGGGTATAAGGAATGAGCAGTTCTTC.

In this sample, this clonotype turned up many times. The gene calls are TRBV4-3 and TRBJ2-3, with D unresolved. CDR1 and CDR2 from the germline V gene are LGHNA and YSLEER. The CDR3 totals 17 residues. Trimming cost V 1 base and J 4 bases, with 18 bases left between them. Written as DNA, the CDR3 is TGCGCCAGCAGCCAAGTGGCTTCAAGGGTCGGTGCAGATACGCAGTATTTT. Protein: CASSQVASRVGADTQYF.

The chain recombines TRBV2 with TRBJ2-7; a possible D gene is TRBD1 (6 bases). Germline CDR1 reads SNHLY; CDR2 reads FYNNEI. The CDR3 totals 16 residues. Trimming removed 3 bases at V and 6 bases at J, with 21 bases between. CDR3 coding DNA: TGTGCCAGCAGTGAGAGGGGGACCGCCGCTAAAGCCGAGCAGTACTTC. Translation gives CASSERGTAAKAEQYF.

This clonotype was detected only a few times. This sequence joins TRBV29-1 and TRBJ2-2, with D unclear. The CDR3 has 14 residues. The V gene lost 3 bases and the J gene lost 4 bases, with 12 bases spanning the gap. Germline V gene lookup returns CDR1 SQVTM and CDR2 ANQGSEA. The CDR3 DNA sequence: TGCAGCGTTGACGGCCCGTTGGGCACCGGGGAGCTGTTTTTT. This codes for CSVDGPLGTGELFF.

A word on this clonotype: A much more abundant neighbour one base away suggests this may be a read error. The rearrangement links TRBV20-1 to TRBJ2-7, with D possibly TRBD2 on 5 matching bases. The CDR3 runs to 13 residues. Germline V lookup: CDR1 DFQATT, CDR2 SNEGSKA (reference sequence). Written as DNA, the CDR3 is TGCAGTGCTAGCGGGGAAAGCTCCTACGTGCAGTACTTC. Protein product: CSASGESSYVQYF.

J is TRBJ2-7 and V is TRBV6-2 or TRBV6-3; D uncertain. Germline V gene data show CDR1 as MNHEY and CDR2 as SVGEGT. Trimming removed 4 bases from V and 3 bases from J, with 7 bases in between. The CDR3 has 12 amino acids. The CDR3 nucleotides are TGTGCCAGCAGTTGGTTAGGCTACGAGCAGTACTTC. This sequence encodes CASSWLGYEQYF.

This clonotype was counted at least ten times. The CDR3 protein is CASSPEIARYNSPLHF. CDR3 coding DNA: TGTGCCAGCAGCCCCGAGATAGCGCGATATAATTCACCCCTCCACTTT. V usage is TRBV3-1 and J usage is TRBJ1-6; D gene ambiguous. From germline, CDR1 is LGHDT and CDR2 YNNKEL (reference sequence). The CDR3 is made up of 16 amino acids. Trimming cost V 4 bases and J 4 bases, with 14 bases left between them.

The table lists this clonotype with a few counts. The chain has TRBV10-3 and TRBJ2-7, with 7 bases aligning to TRBD1. V was pared by 0 bases and J by 6 bases, with 2 bases of the junction left unmatched. The CDR3 extends over 13 amino acids. The germline V gene has CDR1 ENHRY and CDR2 SYGVKD. The chain's CDR3 is CAISESSGGEQYF. The CDR3 DNA is TGTGCCATCAGTGAGTCGTCAGGGGGCGAGCAGTACTTC.

The genes are TRBV4-3 and TRBJ1-2; no firm D call. Germline V CDR1 and CDR2: LGHNA, YSLEER. The CDR3 has 14 amino acids. Trimming removed 4 bases at V and 2 bases at J, with 11 bases between. The CDR3 nucleotides read TGCGCCAGCAGCCGAGGAGGAGTGAACTATGGCTACACCTTC. Translation gives CASSRGGVNYGYTF.

Notes on this clonotype: This sequence may be a read error, since a much larger clone differs from it by one base. V gene TRBV5-8 combines with J gene TRBJ2-5; unclear D gene. The CDR3 extends over 14 amino acids. Germline-derived CDR1 and CDR2 are SGHTS and YDEGEE. CDR3 sequence: CASSFSTHQESQYF. DNA for the CDR3: TGTGCCAGCAGCTTTTCGACTCACCAAGAGTCCCAGTACTTC.

This clonotype was seen repeatedly, ten times or more. J is TRBJ1-2 and V is TRBV2; D remains ambiguous. The CDR3 consists of 14 residues. In germline, CDR1 is SNHLY, CDR2 FYNNEI. The germline V and J ends were trimmed by 1 base and 1 base, with 7 bases remaining between them. In nucleotides, the CDR3 is TGTGCCAGCAGTGAAGAACGCGTTAACTATGGCTACACCTTC. Translation gives CASSEERVNYGYTF.

At least ten counts were recorded for this clonotype. The gene calls are TRBV18 and TRBJ2-1; D possibly uses TRBD1 or TRBD2 (5 bases each). Germline assignment: CDR1 KGHSH and CDR2 LQKENI. The CDR3 spans 13 residues. V lost 3 bases to trimming and J lost 5 bases, with 8 bases between them. In DNA, the CDR3 is TGTGCCAGCTCACCCCGGGACCACAATGAGCAGTTCTTC. This sequence encodes CASSPRDHNEQFF.

The CDR3, as DNA: TGCAGCGTTGAAGCCCGGACAGGGGGCGAGACCCAGTACTTC. Translating gives CSVEARTGGETQYF. The chain couples TRBV29-1 to TRBJ2-5; 11 bases align to TRBD1. The CDR3 spans 14 residues. V lost 1 base, J lost 5 bases, and 3 bases stayed unmatched. Per the germline V gene, CDR1 is SQVTM and CDR2 is ANQGSEA.

There are many counts of this clonotype. The chain carries TRBV5-8 and TRBJ2-2, with TRBD1 identical over 10 bases. The CDR3 is 15 amino acids. V was clipped by 4 bases and J by 7 bases; unmatched bases: 7. Germline CDR1 and CDR2: SGHTS and YDEGEE. In DNA, the CDR3 is TGTGCCAGCAGCCCCGGGACAGGGGTCAACGGGGAGCTGTTTTTT. This codes for CASSPGTGVNGELFF.

This clonotype came up a few times. J is TRBJ1-5 and V is TRBV5-5; no firm D call. V lost 5 bases, J lost 0 bases, and 12 bases lay in between. Germline CDR1 SGHKS, CDR2 YYEKEE (reference sequence). The CDR3 runs 15 residues. The CDR3 nucleotides read TGTGCCAGCAGGATTGGACCGATTAGCAATCAGCCCCAGCATTTT. It is translated as CASRIGPISNQPQHF.

This clonotype was picked up a small number of times. The CDR3 protein is CASSLVVSVQETQYF. CDR3 DNA: TGTGCCAGCAGCTTAGTGGTTTCGGTTCAAGAGACCCAGTACTTC. The chain carries TRBV7-2 and TRBJ2-5, with D hard to call. CDR1 is SGHTA, CDR2 FQGNSA, per germline. The V end lost 1 base, the J end lost 2 bases, and 11 bases lay between the germline ends. The CDR3 extends over 15 amino acids.

This clonotype was found many times. This sequence joins TRBV5-1 and TRBJ2-7; 10 bases align to TRBD2. J was trimmed by 3 bases and V by 5 bases; bases with no gene match: 17. CDR1 is SGHRS, CDR2 YFSETQ, per germline. The CDR3 runs 18 residues. The CDR3 DNA follows: TGCGCCAGCAGTTCCACTTTAGCGGGGGGCCAAATGATCTACGAGCAGTACTTC. This sequence encodes CASSSTLAGGQMIYEQYF. Supplemented by reference TRBV5-1 and TRBJ2-7, the full variable domain reads KAGVTQTPRYLIKTRGQQVTLSCSPISGHRSVSWYQQTPGQGLQFLFEYFSETQRNKGNFPGRFSGRQFSNSRSEMNVSTLELGDSALYLCASSSTLAGGQMIYEQYFGPGTRLTVT.

In this sample, this clonotype turned up many times. The V gene is TRBV4-1, the J gene TRBJ2-2; possible D gene TRBD1, 5 bases. The CDR3 totals 16 residues. CDR1 is MGHRA, CDR2 YSYEKL, per germline. Trimming cost V 0 bases and J 6 bases, with 14 bases left between them. The CDR3 bases are TGCGCCAGCAGCCAAGATGCGTGGGGCCCCCCCGGGGAGCTGTTTTTT. As protein: CASSQDAWGPPGELFF.

This clonotype showed up many times. The V and J genes are TRBV30 and TRBJ2-7; either TRBD1 or TRBD2 may fit D (5 bases each). The CDR3 length is 12 residues. CDR1 GTSNPN and CDR2 SVGIG come from the germline V gene (reference sequence). The V gene lost 2 bases and the J gene lost 4 bases, with 9 bases spanning the gap. The CDR3 DNA reads as TGTGCCTGGAGTTCCGGGGCGTACGAGCAGTACTTC. It codes for CAWSSGAYEQYF.

The table lists this clonotype with many counts. The V gene is TRBV5-4, the J gene TRBJ2-4, with D perhaps matching TRBD1 (6 bases). The CDR3 extends over 16 amino acids. V was cut by 5 bases and J by 4 bases, with 19 bases left in between. Per the germline V gene, CDR1 is SGHNT and CDR2 is YYREEE (reference sequence). CDR3 region: CASSFGSGGLKNIQYF. CDR3 nucleotides: TGTGCCAGCAGTTTTGGGAGTGGGGGCTTGAAAAACATTCAGTACTTC. Variable domain in full (rest from reference TRBV5-4 and TRBJ2-4): ETGVTQSPTHLIKTRGQQVTLRCSSQSGHNTVSWYQQALGQGPQFIFQYYREEENGRGNFPPRFSGLQFPNYSSELNVNALELDDSALYLCASSFGSGGLKNIQYFGAGTRLSVL.